The 10 T cell receptor beta chains below all came from one sample that was sequenced in a study of T-cell reconstitution after alpha-beta-depleted transplantation in children. Preparation of the TCRbeta library used unique molecular identifiers. Via MiXCR, TCRdb re-called the PCR reads, giving one row per CDR3 protein. This sample has around 93,000 distinct CDR3 sequences; 7% to 9% occur once, and the top ten carry 6.9%. This specimen was PBMCs from the stem cell graft donor, taken from the stem cell graft. Receptors originate from a human donor who donated a stem cell graft to a child with congenital amegakaryocytic thrombocytopenia.

This clonotype was seen repeatedly, ten times or more. The chain employs TRBV11-2 and TRBJ2-1; 7 bases fit TRBD2. Germline CDR1 is SGHAT and CDR2 is FQNNGV. This CDR3 comprises 14 residues. Trimming took 7 bases from V and 9 from J; bases not matched to a gene: 12. The DNA of the CDR3 is TGTGCCAGCACGTACGGTGGGGGGGGAGCTGAGCAGTTCTTC. Residues: CASTYGGGGAEQFF.

The V and J genes are TRBV12-3 or TRBV12-4 and TRBJ2-3, with D hard to call. The CDR3 totals 16 residues. V gave up 5 bases and J gave up 2 bases, with 17 bases separating them. The CDR3 nucleotides read TGTGCCAGCAGTCCATTTCCCACAGATATCACAGATACGCAGTATTTT. This encodes CASSPFPTDITDTQYF.

The sample holds many counts of this clonotype. The CDR3 nucleotides read TGTGCCAGCAGCCCCTCTACGGGACACGAAGACTACGAGCAGTACTTC. This encodes CASSPSTGHEDYEQYF. The V call is TRBV7-9, the J call TRBJ2-7, with a tentative D call TRBD1 (6 bases). The length of the CDR3 is 16 residues. CDR1 is SEHNR, CDR2 FQNEAQ, per germline (reference sequence). V was trimmed by 5 bases and J by 3 bases, leaving 20 bases between them.

This clonotype came up many times. The chain links TRBV11-2 to TRBJ2-7, with D tentatively TRBD2 (5 bases). The CDR3 loop spans 13 amino acids. CDR1 and CDR2 from the germline V gene are SGHAT and FQNNGV. Deletions cut 4 bases from V and 2 bases from J, with 9 bases between. Written as DNA, the CDR3 is TGTGCCAGCAGCTATAGAGGGCCCTACGAGCAGTACTTC. It translates to CASSYRGPYEQYF.

This clonotype was detected many times. The gene calls are TRBV10-3 and TRBJ1-2; unclear D gene. Trimming pared 0 bases from V and 4 bases from J, leaving 9 bases between. From germline, CDR1 is ENHRY and CDR2 SYGVKD. CDR3 length equals 14 residues. DNA of the CDR3: TGTGCCATCAGTGAGTCGACCGATTCCTATGGCTACACCTTC. Protein: CAISESTDSYGYTF.

In its sample, this clonotype was seen many times. CDR3 residues: CASSYSRDRGQPQHF. The CDR3, as DNA: TGTGCCAGCAGTTACTCCCGGGACAGGGGACAGCCCCAGCATTTT. The chain is built from TRBV6-5 and TRBJ1-5; 10 bases line up with TRBD1. The CDR3 runs to 15 residues. With V trimmed by 0 bases and J by 7 bases, 3 bases remained unmatched. Germline CDR1 MNHEY, CDR2 SVGAGI.

This clonotype showed up many times. The chain recombines TRBV12-3 or TRBV12-4 with TRBJ1-3, with TRBD1 identical over 8 bases. The CDR3 runs to 15 residues. Unmatched junction bases numbered 5, after V lost 3 bases and J lost 4 bases. DNA of the CDR3: TGTGCCAGCAGTTTCCCAGGGGGCTCCGGAAACACCATATATTTT. Amino acid sequence: CASSFPGGSGNTIYF.

This clonotype was counted at least ten times. The chain carries TRBV28 and TRBJ2-7; 8 bases are shared with TRBD2. CDR3 length equals 18 residues. The V and J ends lost 7 bases and 3 bases, in that order; junction bases with no gene match: 20. Germline V lookup: CDR1 MDHEN, CDR2 SYDVKM. CDR3 in amino acids: CASNTLPRREDKSYEQYF. The CDR3 DNA is TGTGCCAGCAACACTCTACCCAGGCGGGAGGACAAAAGCTACGAGCAGTACTTC.

This clonotype was found many times. J is TRBJ1-5 and V is TRBV10-3; D is possibly TRBD1 (6 bases). This CDR3 is built from 15 residues. From germline, CDR1 is ENHRY and CDR2 SYGVKD. With 2 bases removed from V and 5 bases from J, the gap between germline ends came to 13 bases. In DNA form, the CDR3 reads TGTGCCATCAGTGAGGCACAGGGTTTCGATCAGCCCCAGCATTTT. It specifies CAISEAQGFDQPQHF.

The sample holds many counts of this clonotype. The V and J genes are TRBV12-3 or TRBV12-4 and TRBJ2-2, with TRBD2 identical over 12 bases. Trimming took 4 bases from V and 9 from J; bases not matched to a gene: 18. This CDR3 has 19 residues. CDR3 DNA sequence: TGTGCCAGCAGTTCCCACTGGACTAGCGGGATGAGGGACCAAAGGGAGCTGTTTTTT. It encodes CASSSHWTSGMRDQRELFF.